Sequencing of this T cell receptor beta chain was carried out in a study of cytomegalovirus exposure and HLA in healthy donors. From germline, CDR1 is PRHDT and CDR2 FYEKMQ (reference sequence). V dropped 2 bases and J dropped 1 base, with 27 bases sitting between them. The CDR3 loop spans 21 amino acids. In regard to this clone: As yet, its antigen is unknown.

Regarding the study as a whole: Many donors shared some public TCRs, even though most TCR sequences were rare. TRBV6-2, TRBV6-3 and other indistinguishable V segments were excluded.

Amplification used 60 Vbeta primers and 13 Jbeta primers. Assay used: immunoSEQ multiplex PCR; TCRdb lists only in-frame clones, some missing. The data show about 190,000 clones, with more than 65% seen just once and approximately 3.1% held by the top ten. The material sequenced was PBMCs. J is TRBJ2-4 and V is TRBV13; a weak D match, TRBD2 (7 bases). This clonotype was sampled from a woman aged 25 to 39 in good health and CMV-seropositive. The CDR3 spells CASSLRESRGEGLRAKNIQYF. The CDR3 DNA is TGTGCCAGCAGCTTAAGGGAGTCCAGGGGAGAGGGACTAAGGGCCAAAAACATTCAGTACTTC.